The 10 T cell receptor beta chains below were found in one sample sequenced in a study of radiotherapy plus CTLA-4 blockade in lung cancer. Some clones are missing from TCRdb's copy, which holds only in-frame ones; the method was immunoSEQ multiplex PCR. The repertoire consists of approximately 60,000 clones, with roughly 80% occurring once and the leading ten covering roughly 4.7%. The material was peripheral blood, obtained from a patient treated with radiotherapy plus ipilimumab. The receptor set was obtained from a human donor with non-small cell lung cancer who had a complete response to radiotherapy plus ipilimumab.

This clone was detected a few times. The identical CDR3 is also encoded by other nucleotide sequences in the sample. This chain links TRBV28 with TRBJ1-2; D ambiguous. Germline values: CDR1 MDHEN, CDR2 SYDVKM. The CDR3 totals 13 residues. V was trimmed by 3 bases and J by 1 base, leaving 6 bases between them. The CDR3 DNA follows: TGTGCCAGCAGTTTTGGCAGTAACTATGGCTACACCTTC. Its translation is CASSFGSNYGYTF.

The CDR3 DNA reads TGTGCCAGCAGCTCCGGGACAGGGGATGAAAAACTGTTTTTT. Amino acid sequence: CASSSGTGDEKLFF. The chain is built from TRBV7-9 and TRBJ1-4; 10 bases match TRBD1. Germline-derived CDR1 and CDR2 are SEHNR and FQNEAQ (reference sequence). This CDR3 region has 14 residues. After removal of 4 bases from V and 6 bases from J, the junction contained 2 bases not matched to a gene.

The rearrangement links TRBV5-1 to TRBJ1-1; D not certain. Deletions cut 0 bases from V and 1 base from J, with 7 bases between. The V gene's germline CDR1 is SGHRS and CDR2 YFSETQ. The CDR3 is 14 amino acids. CDR3 sequence (DNA): TGCGCCAGCAGCTTGGGGATGACGAACACTGAAGCTTTCTTT. Amino acids: CASSLGMTNTEAFF.

The V call is TRBV7-9, the J call TRBJ1-1; no definite D call. The ends were cut back, 5 bases at V and 7 bases at J, with 14 bases in the middle. The CDR3 runs to 13 residues. The germline CDR1 and CDR2 sequences are SEHNR and FQNEAQ (reference sequence). This CDR3 reads CASSKVNRFEAFF. The CDR3 nucleotides read TGTGCCAGCAGCAAGGTCAACAGATTTGAAGCTTTCTTT.

This sequence joins TRBV27 and TRBJ1-2, with no clear D. The CDR3 covers 16 residues. The germline V gene encodes CDR1 MNHEY and CDR2 SMNVEV (reference sequence). V lost 2 bases to trimming and J lost 5 bases, with 18 bases between them. The CDR3 nucleotides are TGTGCCAGCAGTTTACGAGACTCCAACGGAGTATATGGCTACACCTTC. This sequence encodes CASSLRDSNGVYGYTF.

The chain combines TRBV19 with TRBJ1-1, with D uncertain. The CDR3 runs 14 residues. Trimming removed 5 bases from V and 3 bases from J, with 13 bases in between. Germline V CDR1 and CDR2: LNHDA, SQIVND (reference sequence). The chain's CDR3 is CASSSWDFDTEAFF. In nucleotides, the CDR3 is TGTGCCAGTAGTTCTTGGGATTTCGACACTGAAGCTTTCTTT.

The J gene is TRBJ1-2, the V gene TRBV18; D uncertain. This CDR3 has 13 amino acids. V shed 6 bases and J shed 2 bases, with 10 bases lying between them. Per the germline V gene, CDR1 is KGHSH and CDR2 is LQKENI. For the CDR3, the DNA is TGTGCCAGCTCGCTCGGTTCCAACTATGGCTACACCTTC. Its protein product is CASSLGSNYGYTF.

This clone was counted a single time. The chain uses TRBV7-9 and TRBJ1-1, with a possible D match to TRBD1 (6 bases). The length of the CDR3 is 14 residues. In germline, CDR1 is SEHNR, CDR2 FQNEAQ (reference sequence). With 7 bases removed from V and 0 bases from J, the gap between germline ends came to 12 bases. CDR3: CASIPGHMNTEAFF. In DNA form, the CDR3 reads TGTGCCAGCATCCCGGGACACATGAACACTGAAGCTTTCTTT.

The V and J genes are TRBV6-6 and TRBJ2-2; possibly TRBD1 for D (6 bases). The CDR3 runs 11 residues. The germline CDR1 and CDR2 sequences are MNHNY and SVGAGI (reference sequence). Trimming took off 8 bases at V and 7 bases at J, with 8 bases between the two ends. The CDR3 DNA is TGTGCCAGCGACAGGATCGGGGAGCTGTTTTTT. The encoded protein is CASDRIGELFF.

The chain carries TRBV4-3 and TRBJ1-3, with a weak D call TRBD1 (5 bases). V lost 1 base and J lost 2, with 9 bases in between. Looked up from germline, CDR1 is LGHNA and CDR2 is YSLEER. This CDR3 region has 15 residues. The CDR3 loop is CASSQVGGPGNTIYF. As DNA, the CDR3 is TGCGCCAGCAGCCAAGTCGGGGGACCTGGAAACACCATATATTTT.